The rows below give T cell receptor beta chains drawn from one sample of a study of blood T cell repertoires in COVID-19. Using immunoSEQ multiplex PCR, the repertoire was profiled, and TCRdb retains in-frame clones only, with some absent. The table lists approximately 300,000 clones, 80% to 85% of them singletons. Sequenced input: peripheral blood. These TCRs come from a person aged 65 to 85 with COVID-19, enrolled during active disease. Both conserved end residues are part of each CDR3. The order of the fields is clone size, J gene, V gene, D gene, CDR3 protein, CDR3 DNA. D genes are given only for firm matches. The size entry is marked missing in some rows and otherwise reads once, few, many or a size class.

-,TRBJ2-1,TRBV18,-,CASSPPPGLRYNEQFF,TGTGCCAGCTCACCACCCCCGGGACTTCGATACAATGAGCAGTTCTTC
-,TRBJ1-2,TRBV5-1,-,CASSLGSQVGGYTF,TGCGCCAGCAGCTTGGGGTCCCAGGTTGGCGGCTACACCTTC
once,TRBJ2-7,TRBV6-5,TRBD2,CASRRTSGDPYEQYF,TGTGCCAGCAGGAGGACTAGCGGGGATCCATACGAGCAGTACTTC
-,TRBJ2-1,TRBV19,-,CASSPGAGRYNEQFF,TGTGCCAGTAGTCCTGGCGCAGGGAGGTACAATGAGCAGTTCTTC
-,TRBJ2-2,TRBV27,TRBD2,CASSSSSGRLNTGELFF,TGTGCCAGCAGTTCCTCTAGCGGGAGATTGAACACCGGGGAGCTGTTTTTT
-,TRBJ2-3,TRBV2,-,CASSAGGVGDTQYF,TGTGCCAGCAGTGCAGGCGGGGTTGGGGATACGCAGTATTTT
-,TRBJ1-2,TRBV19,-,CASSIGARTPSYGYTF,TGTGCCAGTAGTATAGGGGCACGAACGCCCTCCTATGGCTACACCTTC
-,TRBJ2-2,TRBV7-2,TRBD2,CASSLPSGRYTGELFF,TGTGCCAGCAGCTTACCTAGCGGGAGATACACCGGGGAGCTGTTTTTT
-,TRBJ2-3,TRBV27,-,CASSRGSTDTQYF,TGTGCCAGCAGTCGGGGTAGCACAGATACGCAGTATTTT
-,TRBJ2-5,TRBV28,TRBD1,CASRTRQGAGETQYF,TGTGCCAGCAGGACAAGACAGGGGGCCGGAGAGACCCAGTACTTC
-,TRBJ1-5,TRBV27,-,CASGDPGDYQPQHF,TGTGCCAGCGGCGACCCGGGGGATTATCAGCCCCAGCATTTT
once,TRBJ2-7,TRBV28,-,CASSLGQGSYEQYF,TGTGCCAGCAGTTTAGGGCAGGGTAGCTACGAGCAGTACTTC
-,TRBJ1-5,TRBV18,-,CASSSDNNQPQHF,TGTGCCAGCTCTTCGGACAACAATCAGCCCCAGCATTTT
-,TRBJ2-1,TRBV9,TRBD2,CASSVGLAGAPRQFF,TGTGCCAGCAGCGTAGGGCTAGCGGGAGCTCCTCGGCAGTTCTTC
once,TRBJ1-6,TRBV30,TRBD1,CAWTQGGDNSPLHF,TGTGCCTGGACCCAGGGGGGTGATAATTCACCCCTCCACTTT
-,TRBJ1-1,TRBV12-3/TRBV12-4,-,CASTSGAEAFF,TGTGCCAGCACCTCAGGCGCCGAAGCTTTCTTT
once,TRBJ1-2,TRBV6-2/TRBV6-3,TRBD1,CASSYTGQVDYGYTF,TGTGCCAGCAGTTACACAGGACAGGTTGACTATGGCTACACCTTC
once,TRBJ1-1,TRBV5-1,TRBD1,CASSLGGGVNTEAFF,TGCGCCAGCAGCTTGGGAGGGGGCGTGAACACTGAAGCTTTCTTT
-,TRBJ2-5,TRBV5-1,TRBD2,CASTFNIAGGQETQYF,TGCGCCAGCACCTTTAACATAGCGGGAGGGCAAGAGACCCAGTACTTC
-,TRBJ2-1,TRBV29-1,TRBD2,CSARGASGIGYNEQFF,TGCAGCGCCCGAGGGGCTAGCGGGATTGGCTACAATGAGCAGTTCTTC
-,TRBJ2-7,TRBV7-2,-,CASSLKVAASGSREQYF,TGTGCCAGCAGCTTAAAGGTTGCTGCTAGTGGGTCGCGCGAGCAGTACTTC
-,TRBJ2-5,TRBV7-2,-,CASSQRRGRETQYF,TGTGCCAGCAGCCAACGGAGGGGGCGGGAGACCCAGTACTTC
once,TRBJ2-3,TRBV3-1/TRBV3-2,TRBD2,CASSQWRGVTDTQYF,TGTGCCAGCAGCCAATGGCGGGGGGTTACAGATACGCAGTATTTT
-,TRBJ1-5,TRBV5-1,-,CASSPDSFNQPQHF,TGCGCCAGCAGCCCGGACAGCTTCAATCAGCCCCAGCATTTT
-,TRBJ1-1,TRBV2,-,CASSDPRVGTEAFF,TGTGCCAGCAGTGATCCCAGGGTAGGGACTGAAGCTTTCTTT
-,TRBJ1-5,TRBV28,TRBD1,CASSYGLRGRQPQHF,TGTGCCAGCAGCTACGGCCTCAGGGGGCGTCAGCCCCAGCATTTT
many,TRBJ2-3,TRBV7-3,TRBD1,CASSLTLGTGVRDTQYF,TGTGCCAGCAGCTTAACGTTGGGGACAGGGGTGAGAGATACGCAGTATTTT
-,TRBJ1-4,TRBV29-1,TRBD1,CSVDSTGDEKLFF,TGCAGCGTTGATTCTACAGGGGACGAAAAACTGTTTTTT
-,TRBJ1-2,TRBV7-2,TRBD1,CASSSTGTGDVGYGYTF,TGTGCCAGCAGCTCAACCGGGACAGGGGATGTAGGCTATGGCTACACCTTC
-,TRBJ1-6,TRBV5-4,-,CASSATVRGHFNSPLHF,TGTGCCAGCAGCGCGACGGTCCGCGGACACTTTAATTCACCCCTCCACTTT
once,TRBJ1-6,TRBV12-2,-,CASRLKLLGLWLSDLISPLHF,TGTGCAAGTCGCTTAAAGTTGCTTGGGCTGTGGCTGTCCGATCTAATTTCACCCCTCCACTTT
-,TRBJ2-2,TRBV4-3,-,CASSRARETGELFF,TGCGCCAGCAGCCGGGCCCGAGAGACCGGGGAGCTGTTTTTT
-,TRBJ2-3,TRBV7-2,TRBD2,CAAGSGGSGDTQYF,TGTGCCGCGGGTAGCGGGGGCTCCGGGGATACGCAGTATTTT
-,TRBJ2-1,TRBV12-5,TRBD1,CASGLGTGGEQFF,TGTGCTAGTGGTTTGGGGACAGGGGGCGAGCAGTTCTTC
-,TRBJ2-7,TRBV9,-,CASSVAPSSYEQYF,TGTGCCAGCAGCGTAGCCCCCAGCTCCTACGAGCAGTACTTC
-,TRBJ2-1,TRBV6-2/TRBV6-3,-,CASIPEAAPLLYNEQFF,TGTGCCAGCATCCCAGAGGCGGCTCCGCTCCTCTACAATGAGCAGTTCTTC
-,TRBJ2-2,TRBV5-1,TRBD2,CASSFRLARDPGELFF,TGCGCCAGCAGCTTCCGACTAGCAAGAGACCCCGGGGAGCTGTTTTTT
-,TRBJ1-6,TRBV4-2,TRBD1,CASSQDLRTRGPDSPLHF,TGTGCCAGCAGCCAAGATCTAAGGACCAGGGGGCCTGATTCACCCCTCCACTTT
once,TRBJ1-5,TRBV20-1,TRBD1,CSASRDSYSNQPQHF,TGCAGTGCTAGTAGGGACAGCTATAGCAATCAGCCCCAGCATTTT
once,TRBJ2-5,TRBV9,TRBD2,CASSVFAGGEETQYF,TGTGCCAGCAGCGTGTTCGCGGGGGGGGAAGAGACCCAGTACTTC